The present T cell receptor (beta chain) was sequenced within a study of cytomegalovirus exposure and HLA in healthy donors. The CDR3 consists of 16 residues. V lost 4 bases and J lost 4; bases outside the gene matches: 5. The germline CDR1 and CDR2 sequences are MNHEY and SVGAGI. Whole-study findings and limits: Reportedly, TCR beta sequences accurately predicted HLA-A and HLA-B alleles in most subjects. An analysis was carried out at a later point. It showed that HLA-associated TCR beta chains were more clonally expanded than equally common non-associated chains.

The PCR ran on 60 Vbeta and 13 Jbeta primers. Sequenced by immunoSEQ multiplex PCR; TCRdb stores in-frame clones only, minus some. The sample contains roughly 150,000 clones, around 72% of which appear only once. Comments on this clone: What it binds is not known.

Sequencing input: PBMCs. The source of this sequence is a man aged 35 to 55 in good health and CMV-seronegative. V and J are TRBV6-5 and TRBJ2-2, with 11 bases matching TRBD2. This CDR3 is CASSSPTSGITGELFF. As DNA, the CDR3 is TGTGCCAGCAGTTCCCCGACTAGCGGGATCACCGGGGAGCTGTTTTTT.